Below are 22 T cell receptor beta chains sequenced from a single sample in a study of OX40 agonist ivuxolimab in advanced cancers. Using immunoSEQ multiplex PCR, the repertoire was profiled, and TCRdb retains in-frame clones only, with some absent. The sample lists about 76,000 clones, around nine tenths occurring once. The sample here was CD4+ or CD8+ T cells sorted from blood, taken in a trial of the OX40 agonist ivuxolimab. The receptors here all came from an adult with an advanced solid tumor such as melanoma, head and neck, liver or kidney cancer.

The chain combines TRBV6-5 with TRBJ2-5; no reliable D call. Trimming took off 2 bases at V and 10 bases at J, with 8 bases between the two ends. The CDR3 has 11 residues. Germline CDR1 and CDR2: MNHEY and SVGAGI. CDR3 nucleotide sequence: TGTGCCAGCAGTTACGAAGCGAGCCAGTACTTC. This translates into CASSYEASQYF.

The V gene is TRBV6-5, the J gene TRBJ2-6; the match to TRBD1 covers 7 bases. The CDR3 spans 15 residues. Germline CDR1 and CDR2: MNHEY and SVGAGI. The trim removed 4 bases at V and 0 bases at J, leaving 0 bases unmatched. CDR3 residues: CASSWDSSGANVLTF. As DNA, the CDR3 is TGTGCCAGCAGTTGGGACAGCTCTGGGGCCAACGTCCTGACTTTC.

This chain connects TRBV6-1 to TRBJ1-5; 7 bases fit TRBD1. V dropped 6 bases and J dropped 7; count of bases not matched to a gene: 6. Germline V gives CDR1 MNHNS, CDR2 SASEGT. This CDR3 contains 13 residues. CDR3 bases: TGTGCCAGCAGCGGAGACAGGGACCAGCCCCAGCATTTT. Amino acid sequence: CASSGDRDQPQHF.

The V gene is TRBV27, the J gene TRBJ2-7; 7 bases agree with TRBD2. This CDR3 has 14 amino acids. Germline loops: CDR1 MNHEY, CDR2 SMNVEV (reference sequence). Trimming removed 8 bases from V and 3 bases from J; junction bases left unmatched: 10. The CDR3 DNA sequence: TGTGCCAGCGGGACGTCGGGGGGAGTCTACGAGCAGTACTTC. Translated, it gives CASGTSGGVYEQYF.

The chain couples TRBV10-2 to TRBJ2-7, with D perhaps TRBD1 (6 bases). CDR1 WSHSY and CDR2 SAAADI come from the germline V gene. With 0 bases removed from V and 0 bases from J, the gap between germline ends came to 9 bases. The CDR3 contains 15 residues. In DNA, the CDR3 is TGCGCCAGCAGTGAGTCGCCGGGACACTCCTACGAGCAGTACTTC. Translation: CASSESPGHSYEQYF.

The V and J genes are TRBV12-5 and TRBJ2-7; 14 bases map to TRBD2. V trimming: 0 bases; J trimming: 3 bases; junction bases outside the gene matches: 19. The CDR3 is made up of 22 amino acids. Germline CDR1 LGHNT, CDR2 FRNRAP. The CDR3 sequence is CASGLVLGRIEAGTSGSYEQYF. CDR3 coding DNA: TGTGCTAGTGGTTTGGTACTTGGACGGATCGAGGCCGGGACTAGCGGGAGCTACGAGCAGTACTTC.

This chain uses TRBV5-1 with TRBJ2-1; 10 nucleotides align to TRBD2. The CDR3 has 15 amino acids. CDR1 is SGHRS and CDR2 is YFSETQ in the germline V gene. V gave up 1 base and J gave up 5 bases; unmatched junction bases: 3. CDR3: CASSLPSGSNNEQFF. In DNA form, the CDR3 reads TGCGCCAGCAGCTTGCCTAGCGGGAGCAACAATGAGCAGTTCTTC.

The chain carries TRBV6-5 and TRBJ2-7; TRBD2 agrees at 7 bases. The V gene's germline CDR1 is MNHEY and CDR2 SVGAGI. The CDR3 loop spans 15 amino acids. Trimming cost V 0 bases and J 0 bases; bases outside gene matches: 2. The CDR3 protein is CASSYSRETSYEQYF. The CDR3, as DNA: TGTGCCAGCAGTTACTCGCGGGAGACCTCCTACGAGCAGTACTTC.

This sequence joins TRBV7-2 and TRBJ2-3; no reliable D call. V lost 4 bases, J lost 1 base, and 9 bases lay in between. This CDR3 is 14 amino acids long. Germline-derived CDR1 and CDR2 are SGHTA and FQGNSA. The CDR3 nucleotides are TGTGCCAGCAGCTCTTTTCGACGCACAGATACGCAGTATTTT. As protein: CASSSFRRTDTQYF.

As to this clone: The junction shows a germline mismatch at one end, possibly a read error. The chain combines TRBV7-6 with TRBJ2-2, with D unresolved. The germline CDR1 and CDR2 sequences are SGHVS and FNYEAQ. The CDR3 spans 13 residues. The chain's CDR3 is CASTLELTGELFF. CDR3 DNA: TGTGCCAGCACCTTAGAACTCACCGGGGAGCTGTTTTTT.

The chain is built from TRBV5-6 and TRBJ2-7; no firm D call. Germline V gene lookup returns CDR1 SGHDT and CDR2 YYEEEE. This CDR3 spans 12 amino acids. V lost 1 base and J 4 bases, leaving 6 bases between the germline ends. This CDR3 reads CASSLYEYEQYF. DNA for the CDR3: TGTGCCAGCAGCTTGTACGAATACGAGCAGTACTTC. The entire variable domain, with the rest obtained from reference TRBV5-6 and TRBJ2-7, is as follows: DAGVTQSPTHLIKTRGQQVTLRCSPKSGHDTVSWYQQALGQGPQFIFQYYEEEERQRGNFPDRFSGHQFPNYSSELNVNALLLGDSALYLCASSLYEYEQYFGPGTRLTVT.

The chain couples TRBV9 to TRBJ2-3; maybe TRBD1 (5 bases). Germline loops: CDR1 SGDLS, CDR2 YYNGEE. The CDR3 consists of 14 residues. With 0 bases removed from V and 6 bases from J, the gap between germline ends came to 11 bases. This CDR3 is CASSVESPGDTQYF. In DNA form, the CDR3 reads TGTGCCAGCAGCGTAGAGAGCCCAGGGGATACGCAGTATTTT.

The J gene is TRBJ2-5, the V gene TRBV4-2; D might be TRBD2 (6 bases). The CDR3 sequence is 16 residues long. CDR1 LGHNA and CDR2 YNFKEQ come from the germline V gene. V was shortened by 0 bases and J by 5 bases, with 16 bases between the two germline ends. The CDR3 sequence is CASSQEIGNGGETQYF. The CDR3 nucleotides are TGTGCCAGCAGCCAAGAGATCGGTAATGGAGGGGAGACCCAGTACTTC.

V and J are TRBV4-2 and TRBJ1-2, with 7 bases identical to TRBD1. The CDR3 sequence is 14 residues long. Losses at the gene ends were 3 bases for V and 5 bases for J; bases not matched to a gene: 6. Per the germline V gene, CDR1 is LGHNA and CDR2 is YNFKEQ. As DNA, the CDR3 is TGTGCCAGCAGCCACGGGACAGAAACATATGGCTACACCTTC. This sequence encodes CASSHGTETYGYTF.

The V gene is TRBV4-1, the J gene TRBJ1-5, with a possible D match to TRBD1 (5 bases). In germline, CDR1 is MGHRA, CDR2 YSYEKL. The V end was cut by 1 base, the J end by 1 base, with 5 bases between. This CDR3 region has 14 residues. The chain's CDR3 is CASSQGGSNQPQHF. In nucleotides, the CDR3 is TGCGCCAGCAGCCAAGGGGGGAGCAATCAGCCCCAGCATTTT.

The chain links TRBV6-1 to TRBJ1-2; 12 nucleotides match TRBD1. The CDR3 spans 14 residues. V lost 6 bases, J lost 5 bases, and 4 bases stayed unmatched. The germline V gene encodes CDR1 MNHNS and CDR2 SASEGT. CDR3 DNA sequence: TGTGCCAGCAGGGGGACAGGGGGCATGTATGGCTACACCTTC. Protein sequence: CASRGTGGMYGYTF.

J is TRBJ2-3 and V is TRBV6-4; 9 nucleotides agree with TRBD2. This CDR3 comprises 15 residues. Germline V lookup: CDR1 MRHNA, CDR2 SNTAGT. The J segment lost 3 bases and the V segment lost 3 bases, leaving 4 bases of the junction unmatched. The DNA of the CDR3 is TGTGCCAGCAGTGAACTAGCGGGCTCTACAGATACGCAGTATTTT. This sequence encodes CASSELAGSTDTQYF.

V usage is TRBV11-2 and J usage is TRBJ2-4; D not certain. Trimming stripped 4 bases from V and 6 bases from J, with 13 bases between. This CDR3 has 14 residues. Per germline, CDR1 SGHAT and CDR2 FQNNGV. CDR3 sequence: CASSSPALGNIQYF. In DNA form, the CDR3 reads TGTGCCAGCAGCTCGCCGGCTCTAGGAAACATTCAGTACTTC.

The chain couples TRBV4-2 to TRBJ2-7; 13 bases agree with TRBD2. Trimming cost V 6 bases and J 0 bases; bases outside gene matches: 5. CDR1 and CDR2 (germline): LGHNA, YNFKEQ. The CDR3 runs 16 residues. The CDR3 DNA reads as TGTGCCAGCAGAGGGACTAGCGGGGCTAGCTCCTACGAGCAGTACTTC. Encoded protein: CASRGTSGASSYEQYF.

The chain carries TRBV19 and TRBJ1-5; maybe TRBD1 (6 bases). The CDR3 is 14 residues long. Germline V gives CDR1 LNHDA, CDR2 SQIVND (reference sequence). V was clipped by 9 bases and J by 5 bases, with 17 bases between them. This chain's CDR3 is CASHSGVVHQPQHF. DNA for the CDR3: TGTGCCAGCCATTCAGGGGTGGTTCATCAGCCCCAGCATTTT.

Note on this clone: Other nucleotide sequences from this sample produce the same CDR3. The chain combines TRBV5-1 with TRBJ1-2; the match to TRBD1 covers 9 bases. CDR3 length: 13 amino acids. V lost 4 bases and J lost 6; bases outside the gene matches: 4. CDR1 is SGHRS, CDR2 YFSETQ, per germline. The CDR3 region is CASSPDRGDGYTF. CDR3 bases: TGCGCCAGCAGCCCGGACAGGGGAGATGGCTACACCTTC.

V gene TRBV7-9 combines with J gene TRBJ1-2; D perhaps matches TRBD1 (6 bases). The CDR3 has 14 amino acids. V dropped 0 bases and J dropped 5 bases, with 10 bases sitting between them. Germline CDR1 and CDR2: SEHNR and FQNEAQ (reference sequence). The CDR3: CASSLAGTLYGYTF. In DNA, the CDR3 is TGTGCCAGCAGCTTAGCGGGGACATTATATGGCTACACCTTC.